Below are 9 T cell receptor beta chains sequenced from a single sample in a study of T-cell memory formation after mild COVID-19. TCRdb independently ran MiXCR on the 5' RACE reads; one entry per CDR3 protein. This sample yields about 130,000 distinct CDR3 sequences, of which less than 6.5% are seen a single time; 2% to 2.5% belongs to the top ten. Material: PBMCs or a T cell subset sorted from them (not recorded which). These receptors were collected from an adult woman who had mild COVID-19 (a few samples of this study predate the infection). Cell type and time point are not known.

The sample holds many counts of this clonotype. This chain connects TRBV5-1 to TRBJ1-4; D perhaps matches TRBD1 (5 bases). Trimming removed 3 bases at V and 0 bases at J, with 6 bases between. Germline CDR1 SGHRS, CDR2 YFSETQ. The CDR3 is 14 amino acids. CDR3 bases: TGCGCCAGCAGCTCGGGGGCAACTAATGAAAAACTGTTTTTT. It specifies CASSSGATNEKLFF.

This chain joins TRBV4-1 and TRBJ1-2; tentative D call: TRBD1 (5 bases). This CDR3 is built from 16 residues. CDR1 is MGHRA and CDR2 is YSYEKL in the germline V gene. The V and J ends lost 4 bases and 0 bases respectively, with 15 bases between them. CDR3: CASSPKSQAPNYGYTF. Here the CDR3 DNA reads TGCGCCAGCAGCCCCAAGTCACAGGCTCCTAACTATGGCTACACCTTC.

This sequence joins TRBV9 and TRBJ1-1, with D possibly being TRBD1 (5 bases). Per the germline V gene, CDR1 is SGDLS and CDR2 is YYNGEE. The CDR3 spans 14 residues. The V and J ends lost 7 bases and 3 bases respectively, with 16 bases between them. CDR3: CASAPRLGDTEAFF. CDR3 sequence (DNA): TGTGCCAGCGCGCCCAGGCTGGGGGACACTGAAGCTTTCTTT.

This chain links TRBV5-4 with TRBJ2-7; TRBD1 matches at 9 bases. V was pared by 4 bases and J by 4 bases, with 6 bases of the junction left unmatched. Per germline, CDR1 SGHNT and CDR2 YYREEE (reference sequence). The CDR3 runs to 14 residues. The CDR3 DNA reads TGTGCCAGCAGCCTATGGGACAGGGTTTACGAGCAGTACTTC. Translation gives CASSLWDRVYEQYF.

The sample holds a few counts of this clonotype. The genes are TRBV27 and TRBJ1-2, with D uncertain. The length of the CDR3 is 14 residues. Trimming left V 6 bases short and J 3 bases short, with 14 bases between. Germline CDR1 reads MNHEY; CDR2 reads SMNVEV (reference sequence). CDR3 amino acids: CASSWGGPDYGYTF. CDR3 nucleotide sequence: TGTGCCAGCAGCTGGGGAGGGCCTGACTATGGCTACACCTTC.

This clonotype was counted a few times. The chain is built from TRBV11-2 and TRBJ2-1; 10 nucleotides match TRBD2. CDR1 is SGHAT and CDR2 is FQNNGV in the germline V gene. V shed 2 bases, J shed 5 bases, and the junction held 9 bases outside the gene matches. The CDR3 is 17 amino acids. The CDR3 DNA is TGTGCCAGCAGCTTACTCCAAGGACTAGCGGCAAACAATGAGCAGTTCTTC. Translation gives CASSLLQGLAANNEQFF.

The genes are TRBV5-6 and TRBJ2-3; D might be TRBD1 (6 bases). This CDR3 region has 17 residues. Trimming took 4 bases from V and 0 from J, leaving 18 bases between them. Germline CDR1 reads SGHDT; CDR2 reads YYEEEE. The CDR3: CASSHIQQGMSTDTQYF. CDR3 coding DNA: TGTGCCAGCAGCCATATCCAACAGGGTATGAGCACAGATACGCAGTATTTT.

V and J are TRBV2 and TRBJ1-5, with D hard to call. From germline, CDR1 is SNHLY and CDR2 FYNNEI. V lost 2 bases and J lost 1, with 6 bases in between. This CDR3 comprises 14 residues. The CDR3: CASSEQGSNQPQHF. The CDR3 nucleotides are TGTGCCAGCAGTGAACAAGGAAGCAATCAGCCCCAGCATTTT.

J is TRBJ1-1 and V is TRBV4-1; D call uncertain. From germline, CDR1 is MGHRA and CDR2 YSYEKL. This CDR3 region has 17 residues. The V end was cut by 4 bases, the J end by 5 bases, with 23 bases between. The CDR3 DNA reads as TGCGCCAGCAGCCGACTAACCTTGGGTCTTTCTGGGACTGAAGCTTTCTTT. Translating it yields CASSRLTLGLSGTEAFF.